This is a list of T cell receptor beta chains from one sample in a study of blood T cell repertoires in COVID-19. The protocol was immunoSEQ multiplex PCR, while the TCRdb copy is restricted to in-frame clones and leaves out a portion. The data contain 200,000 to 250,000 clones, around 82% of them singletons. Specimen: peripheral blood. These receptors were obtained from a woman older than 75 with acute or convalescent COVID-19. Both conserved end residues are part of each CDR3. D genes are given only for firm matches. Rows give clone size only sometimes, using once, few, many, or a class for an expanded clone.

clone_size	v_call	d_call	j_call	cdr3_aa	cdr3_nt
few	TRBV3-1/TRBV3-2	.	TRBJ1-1	CASSQDSWTEAFF	TGTGCCAGCAGCCAAGACAGTTGGACTGAAGCTTTCTTT
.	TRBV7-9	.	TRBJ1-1	CASSPDSLLLAFF	TGTGCCAGCAGCCCGGACAGCTTGCTTCTAGCTTTCTTT
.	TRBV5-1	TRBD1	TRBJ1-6	CASSTGTDYNSPLHF	TGCGCCAGCAGCACCGGGACAGATTATAATTCACCCCTCCACTTT
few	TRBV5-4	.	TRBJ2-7	CASSLDQTGSYEQYF	TGTGCCAGCAGCTTGGACCAAACAGGCTCCTACGAGCAGTACTTC
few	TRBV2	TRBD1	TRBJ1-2	CASRQGTAERGYTF	TGTGCCAGCAGGCAAGGGACAGCGGAGAGGGGCTACACCTTC
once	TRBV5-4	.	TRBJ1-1	CASSLGGEMNTEAFF	TGTGCCAGCAGCTTGGGCGGGGAGATGAACACTGAAGCTTTCTTT
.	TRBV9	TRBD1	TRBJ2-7	CASSSRDRGSEQYF	TGTGCCAGCAGCTCCCGGGACAGGGGAAGCGAGCAGTACTTC
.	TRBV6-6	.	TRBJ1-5	CASSRSGTYNSNQPQHF	TGTGCCAGCAGTAGATCCGGGACATACAATAGCAATCAGCCCCAGCATTTT
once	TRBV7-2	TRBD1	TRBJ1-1	CASSYGQGNTEAFF	TGTGCCAGCAGCTACGGACAGGGGAACACTGAAGCTTTCTTT
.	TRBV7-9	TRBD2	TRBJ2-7	CASSILAVSTAEQYF	TGTGCCAGCAGCATTCTAGCGGTGTCGACTGCCGAGCAGTACTTC
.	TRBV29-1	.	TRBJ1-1	CSGTRGPGYVNTEAFF	TGCAGCGGTACGCGTGGGCCAGGGTATGTAAACACTGAAGCTTTCTTT
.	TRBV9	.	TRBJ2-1	CASSALVAGPYNEQFF	TGTGCCAGCAGCGCCCTTGTCGCTGGCCCCTACAATGAGCAGTTCTTC
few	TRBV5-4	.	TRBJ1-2	CASSSLTGKDYGYTF	TGTGCCAGCAGCTCGCTAACAGGGAAGGACTATGGCTACACCTTC
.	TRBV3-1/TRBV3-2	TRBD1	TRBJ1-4	CASSLRQGVYEKLFF	TGTGCCAGCAGCCTCCGACAGGGGGTATATGAAAAACTGTTTTTT
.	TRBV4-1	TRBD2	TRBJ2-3	CASSQPAGVNTDTQYF	TGCGCCAGCAGCCAACCAGCGGGGGTGAACACAGATACGCAGTATTTT
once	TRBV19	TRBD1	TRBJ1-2	CASHRQGISDYGYTF	TGTGCCAGTCATCGACAGGGGATTTCCGACTATGGCTACACCTTC
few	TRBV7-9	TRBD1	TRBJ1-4	CASSSSGGTGPVRLFF	TGTGCCAGCAGCTCCTCCGGCGGGACAGGGCCCGTTAGGTTGTTTTTT
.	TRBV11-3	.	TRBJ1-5	CASSPRTNQPQHF	TGTGCCAGCAGCCCGCGCACGAATCAGCCCCAGCATTTT